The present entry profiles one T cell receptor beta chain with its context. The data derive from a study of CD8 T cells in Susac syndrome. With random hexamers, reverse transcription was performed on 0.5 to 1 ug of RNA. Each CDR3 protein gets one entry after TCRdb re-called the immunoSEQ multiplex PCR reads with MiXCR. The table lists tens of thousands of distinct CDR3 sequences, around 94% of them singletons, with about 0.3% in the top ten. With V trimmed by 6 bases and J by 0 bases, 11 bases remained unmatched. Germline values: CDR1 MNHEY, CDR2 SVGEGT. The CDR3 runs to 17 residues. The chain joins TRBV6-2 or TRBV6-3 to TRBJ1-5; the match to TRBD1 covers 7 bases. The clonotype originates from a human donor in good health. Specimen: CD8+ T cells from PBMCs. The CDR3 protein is CASRSTGSFVSNQPQHF. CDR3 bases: TGTGCCAGCAGGTCGACAGGGTCATTCGTTAGCAATCAGCCCCAGCATTTT.